This T cell receptor beta chain is from a study of blood T cell repertoires in COVID-19. Study summary: There were acute and convalescent COVID-19 samples, and they came from the United States, Italy and Spain. In each case, the material was cDNA or gDNA derived from T cells, B-cell-depleted T cells, or PBMCs.

How the authors handled the data: Cell counts per sample came from amplifying reference gene primers. Measured with immunoSEQ multiplex PCR; TCRdb has only the in-frame clones, and not every one. Clone size and V and J calls were adopted from that table, with D and trimming inferred from the DNA. There are under 200,000 clones in the sample; approximately 91% occur only once, and under 2% lies in the top ten. This clone occurred once. Trimming took off 3 bases at V and 0 bases at J, with 8 bases between the two ends. The V gene's germline CDR1 is KGHSH and CDR2 LQKENI. The CDR3 contains 14 residues. Sequenced material: peripheral blood. This receptor was identified in a young man with active or convalescent COVID-19. The chain couples TRBV18 to TRBJ1-2; TRBD1 is a possible D gene (5 bases). CDR3 sequence (DNA): TGTGCCAGCTCACCTCAACAGGCTAACTATGGCTACACCTTC. Translation gives CASSPQQANYGYTF.